The sequence of this T cell receptor beta chain was determined in a study of blood T cells in healthy people across ages. This clonotype was seen repeatedly, ten times or more. Primed by a sample-barcoded 5' primer and a J-beta primer mix, a second PCR proceeded for roughly 6 to 12 cycles. The authors tagged each cDNA molecule using a template-switch adaptor with 12 random nucleotides. TCRdb independently ran MiXCR on the 5' RACE reads; one entry per CDR3 protein. Among some 640,000 distinct CDR3 sequences listed, 25% to 35% were seen once. PBMCs, at least 6 million per sample, were isolated. Germline lookup yields CDR1 MNHEY and CDR2 SVGAGI. The CDR3 length is 14 residues. V lost 2 bases to trimming and J lost 4 bases; unmatched junction nucleotides: 4.

The sequence was obtained from a woman older than 75 in good health. Specimen: blood. The rearrangement joins TRBV6-5 to TRBJ2-7; the match to TRBD1 covers 8 bases. In DNA, the CDR3 is TGTGCCAGCAGTTACGGACAGGGACCGTACGAGCAGTACTTC. Translating it yields CASSYGQGPYEQYF.